These 8 T cell receptor beta chains came from one sample sequenced in a study of cytomegalovirus exposure and HLA in healthy donors (dated by TCRdb to about 2017). Library preparation used the immunoSEQ multiplex PCR assay. The multiplex PCR relied on a mix of 60 forward primers for TCR Vbeta segments and 13 reverse primers for TCR Jbeta segments. As stored in TCRdb, this immuneACCESS dataset retains in-frame rearrangements with V and J assigned. A fraction of the clones does not appear; measured against another copy, unresolved V genes explain less than half of the discrepancy, and the remainder lacks a known reason. Across this sample there are some 200,000 clones, with approximately 84% seen only once. The ten largest clonotypes hold 2.9% of the sample. Material: PBMCs. The receptors come from a female donor in good health and CMV-seronegative.

This chain uses TRBV9 with TRBJ1-1; 7 bases agree with TRBD1. CDR3 size: 14 residues. Germline CDR1 SGDLS, CDR2 YYNGEE. The trim removed 0 bases at V and 3 bases at J, leaving 2 bases unmatched. The CDR3 DNA follows: TGTGCCAGCAGCGTAGGGGACAGACACACTGAAGCTTTCTTT. This sequence encodes CASSVGDRHTEAFF.

The V and J genes are TRBV5-1 and TRBJ1-4; TRBD1 aligns across 7 bases. Germline CDR1 is SGHRS and CDR2 is YFSETQ. This CDR3 is 14 amino acids long. The V and J ends lost 3 bases and 7 bases, in that order; junction bases with no gene match: 6. The CDR3 nucleotides are TGCGCCAGCAGCTGGGCAGGGGGAGTTGAAAAACTGTTTTTT. Encoded protein: CASSWAGGVEKLFF.

The chain recombines TRBV18 with TRBJ1-6; D may be TRBD1 (5 bases). Germline lookup yields CDR1 KGHSH and CDR2 LQKENI. The CDR3 is 15 amino acids. Trimming pared 0 bases from V and 10 bases from J, leaving 13 bases between. CDR3 protein: CASSPPSQGISPLHF. As DNA, the CDR3 is TGTGCCAGCTCACCACCGAGTCAGGGAATATCACCCCTCCACTTT.

The chain is built from TRBV27 and TRBJ2-7, with 8 bases lining up with TRBD2. The CDR3 sequence is 15 residues long. Germline values: CDR1 MNHEY, CDR2 SMNVEV (reference sequence). With 3 bases clipped from V and 2 bases from J, the junction kept 6 bases outside the gene matches. CDR3 sequence: CASSFGLADAYEQYF. In DNA form, the CDR3 reads TGTGCCAGCAGTTTTGGACTAGCCGACGCCTACGAGCAGTACTTC.

The V gene is TRBV28, the J gene TRBJ1-2, with D tentatively TRBD1 (5 bases). The germline V gene encodes CDR1 MDHEN and CDR2 SYDVKM. V was clipped by 2 bases and J by 5 bases, with 6 bases between them. CDR3 length: 12 residues. The CDR3 is CASSLRQYGYTF. The CDR3 nucleotides read TGTGCCAGCAGTTTAAGACAGTATGGCTACACCTTC.

The chain has TRBV10-3 and TRBJ1-1; 11 bases are shared with TRBD1. Germline lookup yields CDR1 ENHRY and CDR2 SYGVKD. The CDR3 length is 13 residues. V gave up 9 bases and J gave up 10 bases; unmatched junction bases: 10. Here the CDR3 reads CAIGQGASRGAFF. The CDR3 DNA is TGTGCCATTGGACAGGGGGCTTCTCGAGGAGCTTTCTTT.

The chain joins TRBV7-9 to TRBJ1-2; TRBD1 might be the D (6 bases). CDR3 length: 16 residues. Per the germline V gene, CDR1 is SEHNR and CDR2 is FQNEAQ (reference sequence). V dropped 5 bases and J dropped 4 bases, with 20 bases sitting between them. CDR3 sequence reads: CASSPIQGTTTYGYTF. CDR3 nucleotide sequence: TGTGCCAGCAGCCCGATTCAGGGGACTACGACCTATGGCTACACCTTC.

This chain links TRBV6-5 with TRBJ2-1; tentative D call: TRBD2 (6 bases). The CDR3 spans 13 residues. V was pared by 6 bases and J by 9 bases, with 15 bases between. Germline CDR1 MNHEY, CDR2 SVGAGI. For the CDR3, the DNA is TGTGCCAGCAGACTCCTGGGCGGGGTTGAGCAGTTCTTC. Its translation is CASRLLGGVEQFF.